This T cell receptor (beta chain) was identified in a study of blood T cells in healthy people across ages. To note about this clonotype: The antigen is not known.

Findings of the study overall: Any changes in expanded clonotypes were possibly confounded, as donor CMV status remained unknown. Total diversity from one million sequenced T cells was likely underestimated.

A second PCR, run for roughly 7 to 11 cycles, used a sample-barcoded 5' primer plus a J-beta primer mix. Via MiXCR, TCRdb re-called the 5' RACE reads, giving one row per CDR3 protein. The table records around 970,000 distinct CDR3 sequences, about 51% of them present only once. The specimen was blood. The clonotype was recovered from a woman aged 60-75 years in good health.

Written as DNA, the CDR3 is TGCAGTGCTCATATAGCTTTAGCCAAAAACATTCAGTACTTC. Its protein product is CSAHIALAKNIQYF. This chain uses TRBV20-1 with TRBJ2-4; D uncertain. Trimming pared 5 bases from V and 0 bases from J, leaving 11 bases between. Per germline, CDR1 DFQATT and CDR2 SNEGSKA (reference sequence). This CDR3 is built from 14 residues.